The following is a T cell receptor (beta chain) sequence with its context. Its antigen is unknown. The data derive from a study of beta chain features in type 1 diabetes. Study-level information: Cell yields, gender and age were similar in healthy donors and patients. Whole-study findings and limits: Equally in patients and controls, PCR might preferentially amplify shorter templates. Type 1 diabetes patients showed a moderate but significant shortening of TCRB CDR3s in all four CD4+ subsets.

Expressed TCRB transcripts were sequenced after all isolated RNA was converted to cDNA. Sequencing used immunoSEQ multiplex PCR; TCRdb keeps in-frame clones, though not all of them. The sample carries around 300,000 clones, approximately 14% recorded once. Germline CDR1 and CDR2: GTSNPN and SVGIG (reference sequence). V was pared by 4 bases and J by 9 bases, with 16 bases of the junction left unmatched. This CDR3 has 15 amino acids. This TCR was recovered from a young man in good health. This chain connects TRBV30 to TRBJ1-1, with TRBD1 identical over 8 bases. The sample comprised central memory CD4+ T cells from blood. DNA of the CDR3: TGTGCCTGGAACCACCAGGGGGCCCGAACCGCTCAAGCTTTCTTT. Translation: CAWNHQGARTAQAFF.